The 4 T cell receptor beta chains presented below share a single source sample, sequenced in a study of regulatory T cells in long-lasting Graves disease. Investigators prepared the TCR beta libraries by applying iRepertoire HTBI primers and Arm-PCR of CDR3 regions. TCRdb itself ran the multiplex PCR reads through MiXCR, one entry per CDR3 protein. Of about 660,000 distinct CDR3 sequences in the sample, about 30% were seen once. Specified time point: persistent/refractory GD, antithyroid drugs over 5 years with positive TRAb. The authors made the TCR library using RNA they extracted from PBMCs. The sequenced sample was peripheral blood mononuclear cells (PBMCs), obtained when the disease was refractory, from a patient treated with antithyroid drugs. These TCRs come from a female donor with Graves disease.

Regarding this clonotype: Since no conserved phenylalanine or tryptophan closes the CDR3, a read error is the likely cause. The limits of the CDR3 on the DNA are not certain, so only TCRdb's listed CDR3 is given. The rearrangement joins TRBV29-1 to TRBJ1-1; TRBD1, as called in the table, went unchecked against the DNA. 13 amino acids form the CDR3, both terminal residues included. The V gene's germline CDR1 is SQVTM and CDR2 ANQGSEA. Here the CDR3 reads CSARGGWDTEALL.

In this sample, this clonotype turned up a few times. The chain couples TRBV12-3 or TRBV12-4 to TRBJ1-4; D call uncertain. V lost 3 bases to trimming and J lost 0 bases, with 5 bases between them. The CDR3 sequence is 14 residues long. The CDR3 DNA reads TGTGCCAGCAGTTTGAAGGCAACTAATGAAAAACTGTTTTTT. Its protein product is CASSLKATNEKLFF.

V gene TRBV20-1 combines with J gene TRBJ1-1; D not certain. Germline CDR1 and CDR2: DFQATT and SNEGSKA (reference sequence). Trimming pared 4 bases from V and 5 bases from J, leaving 14 bases between. The CDR3 covers 13 residues. The CDR3: CSATRAGWTEAFF. The CDR3 DNA follows: TGCAGTGCTACGAGGGCCGGGTGGACTGAAGCTTTCTTT.

The table lists this clonotype with a few counts. This chain links TRBV10-2 with TRBJ2-5; 9 positions match TRBD2. The germline V gene encodes CDR1 WSHSY and CDR2 SAAADI. CDR3 length equals 20 residues. With 2 bases clipped from V and 3 bases from J, the junction kept 19 bases outside the gene matches. CDR3 nucleotide sequence: TGCGCCAGCAGTGAGCCGGGGGAGTATAGCGGGAGCCCCCGGGAAGAGACCCAGTACTTC. Residues: CASSEPGEYSGSPREETQYF.